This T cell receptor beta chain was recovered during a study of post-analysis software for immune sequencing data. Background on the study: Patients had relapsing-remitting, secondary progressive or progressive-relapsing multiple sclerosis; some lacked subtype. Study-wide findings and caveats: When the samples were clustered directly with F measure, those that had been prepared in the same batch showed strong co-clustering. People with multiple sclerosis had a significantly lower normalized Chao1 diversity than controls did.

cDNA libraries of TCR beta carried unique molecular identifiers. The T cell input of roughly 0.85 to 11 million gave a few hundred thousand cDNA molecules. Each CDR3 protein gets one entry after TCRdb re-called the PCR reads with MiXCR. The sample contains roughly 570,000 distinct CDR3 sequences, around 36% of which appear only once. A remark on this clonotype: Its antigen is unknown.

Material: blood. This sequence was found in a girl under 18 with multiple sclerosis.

This CDR3 is CSAPTGNTYEQYF. The CDR3 region has the DNA TGCAGTGCTCCAACAGGGAATACGTACGAGCAGTACTTC. The rearrangement links TRBV20-1 to TRBJ2-7; D is perhaps TRBD1 (6 bases). This CDR3 is built from 13 residues. Germline V CDR1 and CDR2: DFQATT, SNEGSKA (reference sequence). The V end was cut by 5 bases, the J end by 4 bases, with 15 bases between.